One and the same sample provided the 5 T cell receptor beta chains below, sequenced in a study of post-analysis software for immune sequencing data. No cognate antigen is known for these TCRs. Study findings and constraints: In patients, TRBV5-6, TRBV5-1 and TRBV20-1 belonged to five TRBV segments found more frequently than in controls.

TCR beta libraries were prepared from cDNA with unique molecular identifiers. TCRdb redid the calling of the PCR reads with MiXCR, one entry per CDR3 protein. The profile shows 500,000 to 600,000 distinct CDR3 sequences, roughly 45% of them singletons. Material for sequencing was blood. The receptors were sampled from a girl aged 5-17 years with multiple sclerosis.

The chain has TRBV7-7 and TRBJ2-5; possibly TRBD1 or TRBD2 for D (7 bases each). Trimming pared 6 bases from V and 11 bases from J, leaving 25 bases between. Germline CDR1 is SSHAT and CDR2 is FNYEAQ (reference sequence). The CDR3 consists of 15 residues. The CDR3 reads CASSFSGGAGGEQYF. In nucleotides, the CDR3 is TGTGCCAGCAGTTTTTCTGGGGGGGCAGGGGGAGAGCAGTACTTC.

The chain couples TRBV5-6 to TRBJ1-1; maybe TRBD1 (6 bases). The ends were cut back, 3 bases at V and 3 bases at J, with 12 bases in the middle. The CDR3 sequence is 14 residues long. The germline gives CDR1 SGHDT, CDR2 YYEEEE. CDR3 amino acids: CASSSGQSYTEAFF. CDR3 bases: TGTGCCAGCAGCTCCGGACAGAGCTACACTGAAGCTTTCTTT.

V and J are TRBV11-3 and TRBJ1-4; weak D call: TRBD1 (5 bases). The germline V gene encodes CDR1 SGHNT and CDR2 YENEEA. The CDR3 spans 13 residues. Trimming cost V 2 bases and J 6 bases, with 7 bases left between them. The CDR3 DNA sequence: TGTGCCAGCAGCTTAATCAGGGATGAAAAACTGTTTTTT. Translation: CASSLIRDEKLFF.

The rearrangement links TRBV12-3 or TRBV12-4 to TRBJ2-7; a possible D gene is TRBD2 (5 bases). The CDR3 loop spans 16 amino acids. The V gene lost 5 bases and the J gene lost 2 bases, with 19 bases spanning the gap. DNA for the CDR3: TGTGCCAGCAGTCGGAATCTAGCCCCGACACCCTACGAGCAGTACTTC. This translates into CASSRNLAPTPYEQYF.

This clonotype was counted between two and nine times. The CDR3 sequence is CASSNGQAVEGEQYF. The CDR3 bases are TGTGCCAGCAGCAACGGACAGGCGGTTGAGGGCGAGCAGTACTTC. The chain links TRBV12-3 or TRBV12-4 to TRBJ2-7; 7 nucleotides agree with TRBD1. V trimming: 6 bases; J trimming: 6 bases; junction bases outside the gene matches: 14. This CDR3 has 15 amino acids.